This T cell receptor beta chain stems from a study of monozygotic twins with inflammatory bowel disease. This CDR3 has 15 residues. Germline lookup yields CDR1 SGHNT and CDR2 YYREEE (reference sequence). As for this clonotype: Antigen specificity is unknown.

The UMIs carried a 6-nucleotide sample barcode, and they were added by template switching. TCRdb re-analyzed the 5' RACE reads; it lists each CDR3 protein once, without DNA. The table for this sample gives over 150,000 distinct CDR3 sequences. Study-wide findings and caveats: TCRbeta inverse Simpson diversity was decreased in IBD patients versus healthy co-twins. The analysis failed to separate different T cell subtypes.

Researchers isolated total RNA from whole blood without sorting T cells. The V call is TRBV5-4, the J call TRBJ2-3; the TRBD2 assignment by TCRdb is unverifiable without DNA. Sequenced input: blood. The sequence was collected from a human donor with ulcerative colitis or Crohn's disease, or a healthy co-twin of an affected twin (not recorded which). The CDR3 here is CASGLSAGVSDTQYF.